These 22 T cell receptor beta chains were sequenced from one sample in a study of T cell responses to AZD1222 COVID-19 vaccine. Here immunoSEQ multiplex PCR was the method, and the copy in TCRdb shows in-frame clones only, minus some. The data hold about 130,000 clones, with roughly 93% observed a single time. Sequenced material: peripheral blood, taken 28 days after the second AZD1222 dose. These receptors were taken from an adult who received the AZD1222 COVID-19 vaccine.

The V gene is TRBV2, the J gene TRBJ1-6, with D maybe TRBD1 (5 bases). Trimming stripped 10 bases from V and 4 bases from J, with 14 bases between. This CDR3 region has 14 residues. CDR1 and CDR2 from the germline V gene are SNHLY and FYNNEI. The CDR3 is CATVPGRYNSPLHF. The CDR3, as DNA: TGTGCCACCGTTCCGGGACGGTATAATTCACCCCTCCACTTT. Complete variable domain (other parts from reference TRBV2 and TRBJ1-6): EPEVTQTPSHQVTQMGQEVILRCVPISNHLYFYWYRQILGQKVEFLVSFYNNEISEKSEIFDDQFSVERPDGSNFTLKIRSTKLEDSAMYFCATVPGRYNSPLHFGNGTRLTVT.

V usage is TRBV5-4 and J usage is TRBJ2-2, with a possible D match to TRBD2 (5 bases). V was trimmed by 5 bases and J by 4 bases, leaving 18 bases between them. CDR3 length: 16 amino acids. CDR1 is SGHNT and CDR2 is YYREEE in the germline V gene (reference sequence). Here the CDR3 reads CASSLGLASSTGELFF. In DNA form, the CDR3 reads TGTGCCAGCAGTCTGGGCTTAGCGTCAAGCACCGGGGAGCTGTTTTTT.

Written as DNA, the CDR3 is TGTGCCAGCAGCTTCGGTATCTCTGGAAACACCATATATTTT. Protein sequence: CASSFGISGNTIYF. The chain has TRBV7-9 and TRBJ1-3; no clear D gene. The V gene's germline CDR1 is SEHNR and CDR2 FQNEAQ (reference sequence). There are 14 residues in the CDR3. V lost 3 bases, J lost 0 bases, and 6 bases lay in between.

The CDR3: CASSPDRGGQPQHF. The DNA of the CDR3 is TGTGCCAGCTCACCAGACAGGGGTGGTCAGCCCCAGCATTTT. The chain links TRBV18 to TRBJ1-5; 8 bases agree with TRBD1. The CDR3 sequence is 14 residues long. V lost 2 bases, J lost 6 bases, and 3 bases stayed unmatched. Per germline, CDR1 KGHSH and CDR2 LQKENI. Complete variable domain (other parts from reference TRBV18 and TRBJ1-5): NAGVMQNPRHLVRRRGQEARLRCSPMKGHSHVYWYRQLPEEGLKFMVYLQKENIIDESGMPKERFSAEFPKEGPSILRIQQVVRGDSAAYFCASSPDRGGQPQHFGDGTRLSIL.

This chain joins TRBV29-1 and TRBJ1-1, with D tentatively TRBD1 (5 bases). Germline CDR1 is SQVTM and CDR2 is ANQGSEA. The CDR3 length is 13 residues. The V gene lost 7 bases and the J gene lost 0 bases, with 12 bases spanning the gap. The CDR3 spells CSAQTDVNTEAFF. CDR3 sequence (DNA): TGCAGCGCCCAGACAGACGTGAACACTGAAGCTTTCTTT.

The V gene is TRBV28, the J gene TRBJ1-2; possibly TRBD1 for D (5 bases). There are 12 residues in the CDR3. Germline CDR1 MDHEN, CDR2 SYDVKM. V lost 8 bases, J lost 8 bases, and 15 bases lay in between. The CDR3 sequence: CASLTPWDGYTF. CDR3 sequence (DNA): TGTGCCAGCTTGACACCCTGGGACGGCTACACCTTC.

In DNA form, the CDR3 reads TGTGCCAGCAGTTTTCAGGGGGCGAGGGTTGAAGCTTTCTTT. Amino acids: CASSFQGARVEAFF. The chain combines TRBV27 with TRBJ1-1, with 8 bases aligning to TRBD1. The V gene end was trimmed by 3 bases and the J gene end by 7 bases; junction bases not matched to a gene: 7. The CDR3 is made up of 14 amino acids. Germline V gene data show CDR1 as MNHEY and CDR2 as SMNVEV (reference sequence).

The V and J genes are TRBV6-5 and TRBJ1-1, with 9 bases lining up with TRBD1. The CDR3 has 16 residues. In germline, CDR1 is MNHEY, CDR2 SVGAGI. Trimming at V came to 4 bases and at J to 4 bases, leaving 10 bases not matched to a gene. CDR3: CASSSVMMTGGTEAFF. CDR3 nucleotide sequence: TGTGCCAGCAGTTCCGTCATGATGACAGGGGGCACTGAAGCTTTCTTT.

The chain has TRBV11-2 and TRBJ1-3; 7 bases match TRBD1. V was clipped by 1 base and J by 4 bases; unmatched bases: 7. The germline CDR1 and CDR2 sequences are SGHAT and FQNNGV. There are 16 residues in the CDR3. CDR3 coding DNA: TGTGCCAGCAGCTTAGCCGACAGGGCCCTCGGAAACACCATATATTTT. Its protein is CASSLADRALGNTIYF.

The chain links TRBV7-2 to TRBJ2-7; D ambiguous. The CDR3 length is 14 residues. Germline V lookup: CDR1 SGHTA, CDR2 FQGNSA. V lost 0 bases to trimming and J lost 6 bases, with 12 bases between them. The CDR3 bases are TGTGCCAGCAGCTTAGCCGTGGCTAGTCGCGAGCAGTACTTC. It codes for CASSLAVASREQYF.

This chain links TRBV6-5 with TRBJ1-3; D remains ambiguous. The length of the CDR3 is 14 residues. The V and J ends lost 9 bases and 0 bases respectively, with 12 bases between them. Germline loops: CDR1 MNHEY, CDR2 SVGAGI. The CDR3 sequence: CASRKFGSGNTIYF. Written as DNA, the CDR3 is TGTGCCAGTCGAAAGTTTGGCTCTGGAAACACCATATATTTT.

The rearrangement uses TRBV6-5 and TRBJ1-1, with 7 positions matching TRBD1. The CDR3 contains 14 residues. V shed 7 bases, J shed 5 bases, and the junction held 10 bases outside the gene matches. Germline CDR1 reads MNHEY; CDR2 reads SVGAGI. The CDR3 here is CASILEGAWTEAFF. CDR3 nucleotide sequence: TGTGCCAGCATCTTAGAGGGGGCTTGGACTGAAGCTTTCTTT.

In DNA, the CDR3 is TGTGCCTGGAGCGACAATAGCGGGGAGCTGTTTTTT. Translated: CAWSDNSGELFF. This chain uses TRBV30 with TRBJ2-2; D ambiguous. There are 12 residues in the CDR3. V was cut by 3 bases and J by 7 bases, with 9 bases left in between. Germline values: CDR1 GTSNPN, CDR2 SVGIG (reference sequence).

The chain employs TRBV10-3 and TRBJ2-1; 8 bases are shared with TRBD2. This CDR3 has 16 amino acids. V shed 5 bases, J shed 3 bases, and the junction held 9 bases outside the gene matches. The germline CDR1 and CDR2 sequences are ENHRY and SYGVKD. CDR3 sequence: CAISLGASGYYNEQFF. DNA for the CDR3: TGTGCCATCAGTCTCGGGGCTAGCGGGTACTACAATGAGCAGTTCTTC.

The chain is built from TRBV6-4 and TRBJ2-3, with D hard to call. The CDR3 is 14 amino acids. Germline V gene sequence: CDR1 MRHNA, CDR2 SNTAGT. Trimming removed 3 bases from V and 2 bases from J, with 9 bases in between. CDR3 nucleotides: TGTGCCAGCAGTGAAGATAGTCCCACAGATACGCAGTATTTT. Translated, it gives CASSEDSPTDTQYF.

The V and J genes are TRBV7-9 and TRBJ2-7, with D unresolved. The germline gives CDR1 SEHNR, CDR2 FQNEAQ (reference sequence). CDR3 length equals 12 residues. V was clipped by 4 bases and J by 4 bases, with 8 bases between them. The CDR3 protein is CASSSAKYEQYF. The CDR3 DNA sequence: TGTGCCAGCAGCTCCGCTAAGTACGAGCAGTACTTC.

This clone was counted a few times. The rearrangement links TRBV7-9 to TRBJ1-1; TRBD1 agrees at 7 bases. The CDR3 extends over 12 amino acids. Germline V gene sequence: CDR1 SEHNR, CDR2 FQNEAQ (reference sequence). Trimming cost V 4 bases and J 9 bases; bases outside gene matches: 5. The CDR3 sequence is CASSWEGGKAFF. The CDR3, as DNA: TGTGCCAGCAGCTGGGAAGGGGGCAAAGCTTTCTTT.

This clone was detected once. The chain links TRBV19 to TRBJ2-1; TRBD1 agrees at 10 bases. The length of the CDR3 is 15 residues. Germline lookup yields CDR1 LNHDA and CDR2 SQIVND (reference sequence). The ends lost 4 bases at V and 6 bases at J; junction bases unmatched: 6. The CDR3 spells CASSTGTGAFNEQFF. The CDR3 nucleotides are TGTGCCAGTAGTACCGGGACAGGGGCGTTCAATGAGCAGTTCTTC.

The rearrangement links TRBV5-1 to TRBJ2-2; a possible D gene is TRBD2 (7 bases). This CDR3 is 19 amino acids long. V lost 5 bases and J 3 bases, leaving 26 bases between the germline ends. Germline assignment: CDR1 SGHRS and CDR2 YFSETQ. In DNA form, the CDR3 reads TGCGCCAGCAGACCGTGGGGCGGGGGCCCGAAAGGTGACACCGGGGAGCTGTTTTTT. This encodes CASRPWGGGPKGDTGELFF.

The chain is built from TRBV6-5 and TRBJ2-2; perhaps TRBD1 as D (7 bases). V dropped 5 bases and J dropped 4 bases, with 11 bases sitting between them. CDR1 is MNHEY, CDR2 SVGAGI, per germline. This CDR3 contains 14 residues. The CDR3 bases are TGTGCCAGCAGTAACCAGGGGGGCACCGGGGAGCTGTTTTTT. This gives the protein CASSNQGGTGELFF.

In this sample, this clone turned up a few times. The chain has TRBV6-2 or TRBV6-3 and TRBJ2-3; 10 positions match TRBD2. The CDR3 length is 15 residues. With 5 bases clipped from V and 2 bases from J, the junction kept 4 bases outside the gene matches. Germline-derived CDR1 and CDR2 are MNHEY and SVGEGT. CDR3: CASSSGGAHTDTQYF. CDR3 DNA: TGTGCCAGCAGTAGCGGGGGGGCACACACAGATACGCAGTATTTT.

The chain joins TRBV19 to TRBJ2-2, with D perhaps TRBD2 (6 bases). CDR1 LNHDA and CDR2 SQIVND come from the germline V gene (reference sequence). This CDR3 contains 14 residues. V was cut by 3 bases and J by 3 bases, with 8 bases left in between. CDR3 coding DNA: TGTGCCAGTAGTATGGGGGGAGACACCGGGGAGCTGTTTTTT. It codes for CASSMGGDTGELFF.